A selection of T cell receptor beta chains follows, all from one sample in a study of shared clonotypes between healthy human individuals. Libraries were prepared by immunoSEQ multiplex PCR; TCRdb keeps only in-frame clonotypes and omits some of them. The sample lists around 500,000 clones, roughly 80% seen once, with less than 15% in the top ten. Source material: PBMCs. The receptors come from a woman between 40 and 55 years old in good health. Some clones in this sample may be carry-over from other donors' samples. Each CDR3 is given with its conserved first and last residue. A D gene is named only where the DNA matches it firmly. Clone size, where shown, is once, few, many, or a class for clones that have expanded.

D: .; size: .; V: TRBV9; J: TRBJ1-1; CDR3: CASSVVGPNTEAFF; DNA: TGTGCCAGCAGCGTAGTTGGACCGAACACTGAAGCTTTCTTT
D: TRBD1; size: .; V: TRBV4-2; J: TRBJ2-5; CDR3: CASSRTGWETQYF; DNA: TGTGCCAGCAGTCGGACAGGCTGGGAGACCCAGTACTTC
D: TRBD2; size: .; V: TRBV11-1; J: TRBJ2-5; CDR3: CASNFMGGETQYF; DNA: TGTGCCAGCAACTTTATGGGGGGGGAGACCCAGTACTTC
D: TRBD2; size: .; V: TRBV5-1; J: TRBJ2-7; CDR3: CASSLGTSSSEQYF; DNA: TGCGCCAGCAGCCTCGGGACTAGCTCGTCCGAGCAGTACTTC
D: .; size: .; V: TRBV27; J: TRBJ2-1; CDR3: CASSLEGRSFDEQFF; DNA: TGTGCCAGCAGTTTAGAGGGTCGGAGTTTCGATGAGCAGTTCTTC
D: .; size: .; V: TRBV6-1; J: TRBJ2-3; CDR3: CASSEAFDTQYF; DNA: TGTGCCAGCAGTGAAGCTTTCGATACGCAGTATTTT
D: TRBD1; size: once; V: TRBV27; J: TRBJ2-7; CDR3: CASSSPRQGARYEQYF; DNA: TGTGCCAGCAGTTCGCCTAGACAGGGGGCGCGCTACGAGCAGTACTTC
D: .; size: .; V: TRBV30; J: TRBJ2-7; CDR3: CAWSARDLSSYEQYF; DNA: TGTGCCTGGAGTGCACGGGACCTCAGCTCCTACGAGCAGTACTTC
D: TRBD1; size: .; V: TRBV9; J: TRBJ2-7; CDR3: CASSDVTGGSEQYF; DNA: TGTGCCAGCAGCGATGTGACAGGGGGATCCGAGCAGTACTTC
D: TRBD2; size: .; V: TRBV29-1; J: TRBJ2-1; CDR3: CTGLADNEQFF; DNA: TGCACGGGACTAGCGGACAATGAGCAGTTCTTC
D: .; size: few; V: TRBV13; J: TRBJ2-3; CDR3: CASSLGGSTDTQYF; DNA: TGTGCCAGCAGCTTAGGCGGCAGCACAGATACGCAGTATTTT
D: .; size: .; V: TRBV28; J: TRBJ2-2; CDR3: CASSLSLTALVAGELFF; DNA: TGTGCCAGCAGCCTTTCGCTTACGGCTCTGGTCGCCGGGGAGCTGTTTTTT
D: TRBD2; size: .; V: TRBV5-1; J: TRBJ2-2; CDR3: CASSLVLAGGPGELFF; DNA: TGCGCCAGCAGCTTGGTGTTAGCGGGAGGCCCCGGGGAGCTGTTTTTT
D: TRBD2; size: .; V: TRBV27; J: TRBJ2-7; CDR3: CASRGGLAGGYEQYF; DNA: TGTGCCAGCAGGGGGGGACTAGCGGGAGGGTACGAGCAGTACTTC
D: TRBD1; size: .; V: TRBV20-1; J: TRBJ2-7; CDR3: CSAGDRDEQYF; DNA: TGCAGTGCTGGGGACAGGGACGAGCAGTACTTC
D: .; size: .; V: TRBV9; J: TRBJ2-3; CDR3: CASSARPWGGTDTQYF; DNA: TGTGCCAGCAGCGCGCGACCATGGGGGGGCACAGATACGCAGTATTTT